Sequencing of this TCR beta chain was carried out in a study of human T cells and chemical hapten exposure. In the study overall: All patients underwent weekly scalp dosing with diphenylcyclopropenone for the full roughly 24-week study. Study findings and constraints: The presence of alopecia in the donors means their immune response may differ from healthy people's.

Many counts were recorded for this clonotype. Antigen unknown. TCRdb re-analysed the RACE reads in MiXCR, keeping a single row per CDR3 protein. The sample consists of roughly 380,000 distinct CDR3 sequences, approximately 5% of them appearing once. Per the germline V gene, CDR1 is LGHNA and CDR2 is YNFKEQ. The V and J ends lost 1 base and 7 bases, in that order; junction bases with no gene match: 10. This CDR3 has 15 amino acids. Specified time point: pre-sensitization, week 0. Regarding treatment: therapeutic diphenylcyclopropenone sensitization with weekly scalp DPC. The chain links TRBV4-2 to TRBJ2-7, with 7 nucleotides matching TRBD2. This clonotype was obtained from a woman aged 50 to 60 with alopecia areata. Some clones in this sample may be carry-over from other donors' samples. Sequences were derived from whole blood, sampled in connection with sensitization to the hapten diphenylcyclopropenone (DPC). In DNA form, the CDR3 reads TGTGCCAGCAGCCAAGTGGGAGGGAGGGCCGGAGAGCAGTACTTC. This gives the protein CASSQVGGRAGEQYF.